The 22 T cell receptor beta chains reported below all come from one sample, sequenced in a study of cytomegalovirus exposure and HLA in healthy donors. Produced via immunoSEQ multiplex PCR; TCRdb's table is partial and in-frame only. The sample yields around 250,000 clones, around 90% seen once. Sequenced input: PBMCs. The receptors here all came from a woman between 18 and 29 years old in good health and CMV-seronegative.

This chain links TRBV28 with TRBJ2-5; unclear D gene. The germline CDR1 and CDR2 sequences are MDHEN and SYDVKM. The length of the CDR3 is 16 residues. The V end was cut by 3 bases, the J end by 2 bases, with 16 bases between. CDR3 sequence (DNA): TGTGCCAGCAGTTTCCCCCAGACAAGGCCGCAAGAGACCCAGTACTTC. Translation: CASSFPQTRPQETQYF.

The gene calls are TRBV6-1 and TRBJ2-7, with D tentatively TRBD1 (5 bases). V lost 2 bases and J 2 bases, leaving 10 bases between the germline ends. Germline V gives CDR1 MNHNS, CDR2 SASEGT. The CDR3 is made up of 14 amino acids. CDR3 bases: TGTGCCAGCAGTGAATTCAGGGCCACCTACGAGCAGTACGTC. It is translated as CASSEFRATYEQYV.

The chain recombines TRBV10-3 with TRBJ1-6; a possible D gene is TRBD1 (6 bases). CDR3 length equals 17 residues. Germline V lookup: CDR1 ENHRY, CDR2 SYGVKD. V gave up 0 bases and J gave up 5 bases, with 14 bases separating them. The CDR3 loop is CAISESSGTSNNSPLHF. CDR3 DNA: TGTGCCATCAGTGAGTCCTCCGGGACAAGTAATAATTCACCCCTCCACTTT.

The chain couples TRBV6-5 to TRBJ1-1; tentative D call: TRBD1 (6 bases). The germline V and J ends were trimmed by 6 bases and 6 bases, with 17 bases remaining between them. This CDR3 contains 14 residues. In germline, CDR1 is MNHEY, CDR2 SVGAGI. CDR3 loop: CASSGSDRLPEAFF. The CDR3 region has the DNA TGTGCCAGCAGCGGATCCGACAGGCTACCTGAAGCTTTCTTT.

The V call is TRBV6-5, the J call TRBJ1-2; a possible D gene is TRBD1 (6 bases). CDR3 length equals 13 residues. Germline CDR1 and CDR2: MNHEY and SVGAGI. Trimming removed 8 bases at V and 0 bases at J, with 10 bases between. CDR3 amino acids: CASWSGANYGYTF. DNA of the CDR3: TGTGCCAGCTGGTCAGGGGCTAACTATGGCTACACCTTC.

The CDR3 DNA is TGTGCCAGCAGTGACTCTTCGGACAGGGTGAATCAGCCCCAGCATTTT. Amino acids: CASSDSSDRVNQPQHF. This chain connects TRBV6-4 to TRBJ1-5; TRBD1 agrees at 8 bases. Germline CDR1 and CDR2: MRHNA and SNTAGT. The CDR3 totals 16 residues. V was clipped by 0 bases and J by 4 bases; unmatched bases: 5.

This chain joins TRBV5-1 and TRBJ2-7; TRBD1 matches at 7 bases. Unmatched junction bases numbered 7, after V lost 4 bases and J lost 6 bases. Germline assignment: CDR1 SGHRS and CDR2 YFSETQ. The CDR3 runs to 13 residues. The CDR3 loop reads CASSQRQGSEQYF. CDR3 coding DNA: TGCGCCAGCAGCCAACGACAGGGATCCGAGCAGTACTTC.

This chain joins TRBV4-1 and TRBJ1-1, with 7 bases aligning to TRBD1. This CDR3 has 15 amino acids. Germline V gives CDR1 MGHRA, CDR2 YSYEKL. V shed 0 bases and J 5 bases; nucleotides not matched to a gene: 6. CDR3 DNA sequence: TGCGCCAGCAGCCAAGAGGACAGGTCGAGGACTGAAGCTTTCTTT. This encodes CASSQEDRSRTEAFF.

V and J are TRBV19 and TRBJ1-1, with D possibly being TRBD1 (6 bases). Germline V gene lookup returns CDR1 LNHDA and CDR2 SQIVND (reference sequence). V was pared by 6 bases and J by 8 bases, with 10 bases between. This CDR3 has 11 amino acids. CDR3 nucleotides: TGTGCCAGTAGATTTGGGACAGAAGCTTTCTTT. Protein sequence: CASRFGTEAFF. Full variable domain (outside the CDR3, taken from reference TRBV19 and TRBJ1-1): DGGITQSPKYLFRKEGQNVTLSCEQNLNHDAMYWYRQDPGQGLRLIYYSQIVNDFQKGDIAEGYSVSREKKESFPLTVTSAQKNPTAFYLCASRFGTEAFFGQGTRLTVV.

In its sample, this clone was seen a few times. This chain joins TRBV6-6 and TRBJ1-2; the match to TRBD1 covers 7 bases. Germline V gene lookup returns CDR1 MNHNY and CDR2 SVGAGI (reference sequence). The trim removed 4 bases at V and 5 bases at J, leaving 4 bases unmatched. The CDR3 has 13 amino acids. CDR3 coding DNA: TGTGCCAGCAGTTCCGAGACAGGGTATGGCTACACCTTC. Translating it yields CASSSETGYGYTF.

The CDR3 sequence: CASSKVRASGGVSSYEQYV. The CDR3 DNA is TGTGCCAGCAGCAAAGTTAGGGCTAGCGGGGGGGTTAGCTCCTACGAGCAGTACGTC. The chain uses TRBV21-1 and TRBJ2-7; TRBD2 is the table's D call and was not checked against the DNA. TRBV21-1 is an annotated pseudogene. The CDR3 has 19 residues.

This CDR3 reads CASSAGWAEVAEAFF. In DNA form, the CDR3 reads TGTGCCAGCAGTGCCGGTTGGGCGGAGGTGGCTGAAGCTTTCTTT. This chain connects TRBV2 to TRBJ1-1, with D unclear. CDR3 size: 15 residues. V was trimmed by 4 bases and J by 6 bases, leaving 18 bases between them. Germline assignment: CDR1 SNHLY and CDR2 FYNNEI.

This clone was observed a single time. The CDR3 DNA reads as TGTGCCAGCAGCTTAGTTCGTGTCGGGGAGCTGTTTTTT. Translating gives CASSLVRVGELFF. The gene calls are TRBV11-2 and TRBJ2-2, with no clear D. Germline assignment: CDR1 SGHAT and CDR2 FQNNGV. V lost 1 base and J lost 7, with 7 bases in between. The CDR3 is 13 residues long.

This chain links TRBV7-6 with TRBJ2-6; D gene uncertain. The CDR3 runs 16 residues. From germline, CDR1 is SGHVS and CDR2 FNYEAQ. Between the trimmed V and J ends, which lost 5 bases and 0 bases, there was a span of 11 bases. CDR3: CASSLSPRSGANVLTF. The CDR3 DNA is TGTGCCAGCAGCCTATCCCCGCGCTCTGGGGCCAACGTCCTGACTTTC. Full variable domain (outside the CDR3, taken from reference TRBV7-6 and TRBJ2-6): GAGVSQSPRYKVTKRGQDVALRCDPISGHVSLYWYRQALGQGPEFLTYFNYEAQQDKSGLPNDRFSAERPEGSISTLTIQRTEQRDSAMYRCASSLSPRSGANVLTFGAGSRLTVL.

This clone came up once. The V gene is TRBV5-6, the J gene TRBJ2-7; 7 bases align to TRBD2. Germline trimming cut 4 bases from V and 0 bases from J; bases unmatched to any gene: 4. This CDR3 has 14 residues. Germline V CDR1 and CDR2: SGHDT, YYEEEE. The CDR3 here is CASSLGRGSYEQYV. CDR3 in DNA: TGTGCCAGCAGCCTTGGGAGGGGCTCCTACGAGCAGTACGTC.

The chain recombines TRBV28 with TRBJ1-1; D perhaps matches TRBD1 (6 bases). Germline CDR1 reads MDHEN; CDR2 reads SYDVKM. The CDR3 runs 12 residues. V lost 5 bases and J 5 bases, leaving 9 bases between the germline ends. CDR3 coding DNA: TGTGCCAGCAGTCCAGGGGTGACTGAAGCTTTCTTT. Protein sequence: CASSPGVTEAFF.

Concerning this clone: At one end the junction does not follow the germline gene, possibly because of a read error. V is TRBV7-7 and J is TRBJ2-3; 7 bases agree with TRBD2. This CDR3 region has 16 residues. From germline, CDR1 is SSHAT and CDR2 FNYEAQ (reference sequence). The DNA for the CDR3 is TGTGCTAGCAGCCAGCTCGCGGGGACTAAGTCAGATACGCAGTATTTT. Translation gives CASSQLAGTKSDTQYF. The full variable domain, its missing parts supplied by reference TRBV7-7 and TRBJ2-3, is GAGVSQSPRYKVTKRGQDVTLRCDPISSHATLYWYQQALGQGPEFLTYFNYEAQPDKSGLPSDRFSAERPEGSISTLTIQRTEQRDSAMYRCASSQLAGTKSDTQYFGPGTRLTVL.

In DNA form, the CDR3 reads TGCGCCAGCAGTGAGAACAGGGCCAAAAACATTCAGTACTTC. It yields the protein CASSENRAKNIQYF. The chain links TRBV10-2 to TRBJ2-4, with a possible D match to TRBD1 (5 bases). V dropped 2 bases and J dropped 1 base, with 6 bases sitting between them. The CDR3 is 14 amino acids. Germline CDR1 WSHSY, CDR2 SAAADI.

This sequence joins TRBV6-6 and TRBJ2-5; D is perhaps TRBD2 (6 bases). Trimming cost V 3 bases and J 4 bases, with 12 bases left between them. The CDR3 is 14 amino acids. In germline, CDR1 is MNHNY, CDR2 SVGAGI (reference sequence). The CDR3 region is CASSYRHGGETQYF. The CDR3 nucleotides read TGTGCCAGCAGTTATCGTCACGGGGGAGAGACCCAGTACTTC.

The rearrangement links TRBV29-1 to TRBJ1-4; tentatively, D is TRBD1 (5 bases). Germline CDR1 reads SQVTM; CDR2 reads ANQGSEA. V dropped 7 bases and J dropped 10 bases, with 16 bases sitting between them. CDR3 size: 12 residues. The CDR3 loop is CSAEERGGKLFF. CDR3 in DNA: TGCAGCGCCGAGGAACGGGGGGGAAAACTGTTTTTT.

A few counts support this clone. The CDR3 here is CASSLSNTLQAAFF. CDR3 in DNA: TGTGCCAGCAGCTTGTCGAACACGCTCCAGGCAGCTTTCTTT. The V call is TRBV5-4, the J call TRBJ1-1; D is undetermined. Germline V lookup: CDR1 SGHNT, CDR2 YYREEE (reference sequence). V was clipped by 1 base and J by 10 bases, with 17 bases between them. The CDR3 runs 14 residues. The full variable domain, in which reference TRBV5-4 and TRBJ1-1 provide the parts outside the CDR3, is ETGVTQSPTHLIKTRGQQVTLRCSSQSGHNTVSWYQQALGQGPQFIFQYYREEENGRGNFPPRFSGLQFPNYSSELNVNALELDDSALYLCASSLSNTLQAAFFGQGTRLTVV.

The chain joins TRBV18 to TRBJ1-1; D call uncertain. Between the trimmed V and J ends, which lost 0 bases and 1 base, there was a span of 6 bases. This CDR3 has 14 amino acids. Germline CDR1 KGHSH, CDR2 LQKENI. The CDR3 loop is CASSPPHKNTEAFF. The DNA for the CDR3 is TGTGCCAGCTCACCACCCCACAAGAACACTGAAGCTTTCTTT.